This T cell receptor beta chain comes out of a study of CD8 T cells in ankylosing spondylitis. By quantitative 5'-RACE with molecular barcodes, the TCR beta libraries were made. TCRdb redid the calling of the 5' RACE reads with MiXCR, one entry per CDR3 protein. This table holds 270,000 or so distinct CDR3 sequences, about a sixth found once. CDR1 DFQATT and CDR2 SNEGSKA come from the germline V gene (reference sequence). This CDR3 has 13 amino acids. Trimming cost V 5 bases and J 2 bases; bases outside gene matches: 4. This clonotype has only a few counts. The chain joins TRBV20-1 to TRBJ2-3; the match to TRBD2 covers 7 bases. The sequence was collected from a male donor with ankylosing spondylitis or in good health (not recorded which). The sample consisted of blood, either unsorted or a sorted T cell fraction (not recorded which). CDR3 protein: CSALAGHTDTQYF. In DNA, the CDR3 is TGCAGTGCTTTAGCGGGCCACACAGATACGCAGTATTTT.